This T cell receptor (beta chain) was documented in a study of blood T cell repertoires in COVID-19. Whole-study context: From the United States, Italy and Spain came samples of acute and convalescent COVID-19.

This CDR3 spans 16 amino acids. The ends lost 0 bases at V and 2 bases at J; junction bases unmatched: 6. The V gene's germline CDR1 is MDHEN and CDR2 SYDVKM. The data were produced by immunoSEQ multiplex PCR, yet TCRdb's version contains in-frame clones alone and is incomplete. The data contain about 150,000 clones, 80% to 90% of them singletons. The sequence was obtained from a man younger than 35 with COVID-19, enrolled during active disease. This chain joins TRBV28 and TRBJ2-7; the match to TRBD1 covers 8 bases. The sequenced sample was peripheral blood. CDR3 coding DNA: TGTGCCAGCAGTTTATGGGCCGGACAGGGTCCCTACGAGCAGTACTTC. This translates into CASSLWAGQGPYEQYF. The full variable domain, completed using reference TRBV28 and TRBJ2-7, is DVKVTQSSRYLVKRTGEKVFLECVQDMDHENMFWYRQDPGLGLRLIYFSYDVKMKEKGDIPEGYSVSREKKERFSLILESASTNQTSMYLCASSLWAGQGPYEQYFGPGTRLTVT.